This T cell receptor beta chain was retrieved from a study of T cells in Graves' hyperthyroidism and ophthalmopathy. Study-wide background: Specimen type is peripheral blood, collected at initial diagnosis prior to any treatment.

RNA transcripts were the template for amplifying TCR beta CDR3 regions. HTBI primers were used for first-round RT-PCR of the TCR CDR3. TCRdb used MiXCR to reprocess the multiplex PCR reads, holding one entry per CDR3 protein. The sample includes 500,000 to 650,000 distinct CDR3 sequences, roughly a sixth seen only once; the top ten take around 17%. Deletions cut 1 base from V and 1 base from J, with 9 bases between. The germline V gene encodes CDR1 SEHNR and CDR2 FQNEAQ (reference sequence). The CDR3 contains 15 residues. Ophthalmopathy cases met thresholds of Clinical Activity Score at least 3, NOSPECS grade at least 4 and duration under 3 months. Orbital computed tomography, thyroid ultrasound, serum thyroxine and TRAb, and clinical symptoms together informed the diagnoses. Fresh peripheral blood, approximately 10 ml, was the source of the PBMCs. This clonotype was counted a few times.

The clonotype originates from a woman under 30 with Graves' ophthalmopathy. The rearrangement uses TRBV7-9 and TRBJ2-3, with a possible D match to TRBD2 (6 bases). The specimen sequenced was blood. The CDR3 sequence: CASSLGASGTDTQYF. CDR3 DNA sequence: TGTGCCAGCAGCTTAGGAGCTAGCGGCACAGATACGCAGTATTTT.